This T cell receptor (beta chain) appears in the sequencing data of a study of low-dose radiotherapy and immunotherapy resistance in tumors. Study summary: Treatment of Cohort 2 consisted of 1 Gy per fraction every two weeks, amounting to 13 Gy over 26 weeks. Both drugs were delivered intravenously to patients (nivolumab 240 mg every two weeks and ipilimumab 1 mg/kg every six weeks).

Specified time point: before trial treatment. The treatment that donors received included nivolumab, ipilimumab, aspirin, low-dose cyclophosphamide and low-dose radiotherapy. Covering alpha and beta chains, TRAV- and TRBV-specific primers were used for the first-strand cDNA. PCR amplification of the TCRs was performed with Phusion for 20 PCR cycles, and it relied on a constant-region primer together with a V-primer adapter. TCRdb analysed the reads with MiXCR anew, one entry per CDR3 protein. The sample carries about 71,000 distinct CDR3 sequences, around 30% recorded once. Trimming pared 2 bases from V and 0 bases from J, leaving 10 bases between. The germline gives CDR1 MNHEY, CDR2 SVGEGT. This CDR3 comprises 16 residues.

The sample consisted of PBMCs, taken before treatment. This sequence joins TRBV6-2 or TRBV6-3 and TRBJ1-4; possible D gene TRBD1, 5 bases. The sequence was obtained from a female donor with ovarian cancer. CDR3 in amino acids: CASSYIRTTTNEKLFF. CDR3 nucleotide sequence: TGTGCCAGCAGTTACATCCGGACAACAACTAATGAAAAACTGTTTTTT.